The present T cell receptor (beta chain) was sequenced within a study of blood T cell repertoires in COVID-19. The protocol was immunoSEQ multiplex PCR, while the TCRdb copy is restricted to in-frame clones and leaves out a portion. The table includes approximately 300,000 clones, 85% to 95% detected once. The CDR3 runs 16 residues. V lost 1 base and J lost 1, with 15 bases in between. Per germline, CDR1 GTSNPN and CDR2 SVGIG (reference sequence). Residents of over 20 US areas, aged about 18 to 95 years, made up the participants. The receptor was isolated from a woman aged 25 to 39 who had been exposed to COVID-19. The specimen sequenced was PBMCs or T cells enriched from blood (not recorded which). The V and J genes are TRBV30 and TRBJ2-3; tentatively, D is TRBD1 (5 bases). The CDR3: CAWSGIGVPGTDTQYF. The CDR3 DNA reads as TGTGCCTGGAGTGGTATAGGGGTTCCGGGCACAGATACGCAGTATTTT. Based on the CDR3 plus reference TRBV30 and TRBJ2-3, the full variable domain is SQTIHQWPATLVQPVGSPLSLECTVEGTSNPNLYWYRQAAGRGLQLLFYSVGIGQISSEVPQNLSASRPQDRQFILSSKKLLLSDSGFYLCAWSGIGVPGTDTQYFGPGTRLTVL.